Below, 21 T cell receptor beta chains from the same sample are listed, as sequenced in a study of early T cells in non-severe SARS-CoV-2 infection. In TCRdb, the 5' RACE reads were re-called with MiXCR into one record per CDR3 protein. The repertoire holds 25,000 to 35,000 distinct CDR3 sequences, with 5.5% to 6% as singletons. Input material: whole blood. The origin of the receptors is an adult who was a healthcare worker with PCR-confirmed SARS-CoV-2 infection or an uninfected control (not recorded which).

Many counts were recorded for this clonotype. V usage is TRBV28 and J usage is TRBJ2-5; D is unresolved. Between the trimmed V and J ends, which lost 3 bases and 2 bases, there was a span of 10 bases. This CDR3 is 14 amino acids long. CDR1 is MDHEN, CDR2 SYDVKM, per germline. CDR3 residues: CASSFFGQQETQYF. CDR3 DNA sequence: TGTGCCAGCAGTTTCTTCGGGCAGCAAGAGACCCAGTACTTC. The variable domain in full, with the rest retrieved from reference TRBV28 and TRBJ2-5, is DVKVTQSSRYLVKRTGEKVFLECVQDMDHENMFWYRQDPGLGLRLIYFSYDVKMKEKGDIPEGYSVSREKKERFSLILESASTNQTSMYLCASSFFGQQETQYFGPGTRLLVL.

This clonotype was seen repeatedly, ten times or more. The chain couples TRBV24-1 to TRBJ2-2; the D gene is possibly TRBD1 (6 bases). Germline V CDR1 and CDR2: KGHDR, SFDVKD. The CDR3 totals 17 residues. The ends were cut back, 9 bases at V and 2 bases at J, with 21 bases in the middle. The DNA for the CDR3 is TGTGCCACCGGGGGCAGAGAACGGAGAATTAACACCGGGGAGCTGTTTTTT. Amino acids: CATGGRERRINTGELFF.

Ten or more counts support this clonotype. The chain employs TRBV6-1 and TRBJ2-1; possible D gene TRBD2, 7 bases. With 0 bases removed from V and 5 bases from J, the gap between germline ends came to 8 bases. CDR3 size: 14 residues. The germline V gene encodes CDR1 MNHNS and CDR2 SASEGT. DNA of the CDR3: TGTGCCAGCAGTGAAGCGGGGGGGCACAATGAGCAGTTCTTC. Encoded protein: CASSEAGGHNEQFF.

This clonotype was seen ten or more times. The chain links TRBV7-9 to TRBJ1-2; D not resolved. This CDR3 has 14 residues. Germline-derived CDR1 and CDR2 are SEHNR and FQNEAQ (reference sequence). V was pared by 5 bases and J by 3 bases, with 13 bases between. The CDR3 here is CASSADGRYYGYTF. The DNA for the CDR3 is TGTGCCAGCAGCGCAGATGGGCGGTACTATGGCTACACCTTC.

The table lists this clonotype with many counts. This chain's CDR3 is CASSWSPASYEQYF. CDR3 nucleotide sequence: TGCGCCAGCAGCTGGTCCCCGGCCTCCTACGAGCAGTACTTC. This sequence joins TRBV5-1 and TRBJ2-7, with D uncertain. Germline values: CDR1 SGHRS, CDR2 YFSETQ. The ends were cut back, 3 bases at V and 0 bases at J, with 10 bases in the middle. The length of the CDR3 is 14 residues.

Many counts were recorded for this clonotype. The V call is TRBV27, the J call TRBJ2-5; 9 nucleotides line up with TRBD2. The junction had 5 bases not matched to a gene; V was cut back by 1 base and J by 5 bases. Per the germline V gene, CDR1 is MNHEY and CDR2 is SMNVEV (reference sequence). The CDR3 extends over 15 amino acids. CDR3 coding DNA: TGTGCCAGCAGTTTATGGGCTAGCGGGGCGGAGACCCAGTACTTC. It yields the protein CASSLWASGAETQYF.

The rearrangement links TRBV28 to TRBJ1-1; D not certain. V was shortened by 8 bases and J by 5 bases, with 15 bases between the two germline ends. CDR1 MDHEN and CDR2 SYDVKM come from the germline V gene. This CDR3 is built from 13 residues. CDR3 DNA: TGTGCCAGCTTAAATCTCGCAGGTACTGAAGCTTTCTTT. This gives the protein CASLNLAGTEAFF.

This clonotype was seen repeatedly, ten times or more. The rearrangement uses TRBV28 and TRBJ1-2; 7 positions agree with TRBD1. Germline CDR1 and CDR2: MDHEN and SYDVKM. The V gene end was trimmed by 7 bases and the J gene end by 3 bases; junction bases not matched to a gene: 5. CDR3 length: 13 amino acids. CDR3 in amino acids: CASTGQPHYGYTF. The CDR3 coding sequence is TGTGCCAGCACGGGACAGCCACACTATGGCTACACCTTC.

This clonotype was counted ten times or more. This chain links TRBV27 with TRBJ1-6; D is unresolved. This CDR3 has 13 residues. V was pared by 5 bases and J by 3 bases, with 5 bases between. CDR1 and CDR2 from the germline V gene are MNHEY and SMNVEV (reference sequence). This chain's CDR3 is CASSPVYNSPLHF. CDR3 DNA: TGTGCCAGCAGTCCCGTCTATAATTCACCCCTCCACTTT.

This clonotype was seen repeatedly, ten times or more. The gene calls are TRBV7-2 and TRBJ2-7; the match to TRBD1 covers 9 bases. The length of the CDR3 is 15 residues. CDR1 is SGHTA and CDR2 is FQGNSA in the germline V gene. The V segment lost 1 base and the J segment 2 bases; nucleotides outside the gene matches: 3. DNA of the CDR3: TGTGCCAGCAGCTTAGGGACAGGGGATCCCTACGAGCAGTACTTC. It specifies CASSLGTGDPYEQYF.

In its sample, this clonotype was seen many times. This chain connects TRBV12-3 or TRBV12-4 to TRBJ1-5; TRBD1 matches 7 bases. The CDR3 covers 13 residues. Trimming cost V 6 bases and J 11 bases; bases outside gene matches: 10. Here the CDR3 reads CASSQGDGLTQHF. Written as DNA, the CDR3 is TGTGCCAGCAGCCAGGGGGACGGTCTAACCCAGCATTTT.

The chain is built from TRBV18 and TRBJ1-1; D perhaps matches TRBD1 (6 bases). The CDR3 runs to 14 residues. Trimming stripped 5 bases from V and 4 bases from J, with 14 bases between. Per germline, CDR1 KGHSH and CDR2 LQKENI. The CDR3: CASSERTEFTEAFF. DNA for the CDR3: TGTGCCAGCTCAGAACGGACAGAATTCACTGAAGCTTTCTTT.

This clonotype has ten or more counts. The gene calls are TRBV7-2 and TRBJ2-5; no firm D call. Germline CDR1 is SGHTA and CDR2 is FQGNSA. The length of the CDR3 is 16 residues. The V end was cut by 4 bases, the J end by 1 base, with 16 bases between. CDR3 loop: CASSYPTRRTQETQYF. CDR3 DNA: TGTGCCAGCAGCTACCCGACCCGACGGACCCAAGAGACCCAGTACTTC.

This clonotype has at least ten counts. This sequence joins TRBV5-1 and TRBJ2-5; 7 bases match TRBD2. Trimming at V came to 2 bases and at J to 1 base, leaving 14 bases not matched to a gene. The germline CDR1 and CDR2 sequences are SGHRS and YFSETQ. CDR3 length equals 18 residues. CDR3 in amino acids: CASSFLHPRAGIQETQYF. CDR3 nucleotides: TGCGCCAGCAGCTTCCTCCACCCACGAGCGGGGATCCAAGAGACCCAGTACTTC.

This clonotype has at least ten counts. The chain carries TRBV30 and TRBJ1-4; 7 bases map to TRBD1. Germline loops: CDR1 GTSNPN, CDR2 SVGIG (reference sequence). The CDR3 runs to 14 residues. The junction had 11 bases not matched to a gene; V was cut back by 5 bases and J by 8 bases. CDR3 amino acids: CAWRPDRAGEKLFF. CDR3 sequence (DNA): TGTGCCTGGCGTCCCGACAGGGCCGGGGAAAAACTGTTTTTT.

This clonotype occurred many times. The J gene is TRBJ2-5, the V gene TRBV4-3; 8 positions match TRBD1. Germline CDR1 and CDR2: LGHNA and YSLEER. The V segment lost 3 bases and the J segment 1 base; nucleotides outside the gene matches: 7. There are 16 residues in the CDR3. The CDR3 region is CASSHATGGGQETQYF. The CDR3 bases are TGCGCCAGCAGCCATGCTACAGGGGGAGGCCAAGAGACCCAGTACTTC.

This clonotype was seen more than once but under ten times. CDR3 in amino acids: CASSLRAGGGYNEQFF. CDR3 nucleotides: TGTGCCAGCAGCTTAAGAGCTGGCGGGGGGTACAATGAGCAGTTCTTC. The rearrangement links TRBV7-2 to TRBJ2-1; TRBD2 aligns across 8 bases. Germline V gene sequence: CDR1 SGHTA, CDR2 FQGNSA. This CDR3 spans 16 amino acids. After removal of 2 bases from V and 4 bases from J, the junction contained 7 bases not matched to a gene.

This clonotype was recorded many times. CDR3 coding DNA: TGTGCCAGCAGCCCCCAGGGGACACCCGGGGAGCTGTTTTTT. As protein: CASSPQGTPGELFF. The chain combines TRBV7-3 with TRBJ2-2; D is perhaps TRBD1 (6 bases). The CDR3 sequence is 14 residues long. With 5 bases removed from V and 6 bases from J, the gap between germline ends came to 13 bases. Per the germline V gene, CDR1 is SGHTA and CDR2 is FQGTGA.

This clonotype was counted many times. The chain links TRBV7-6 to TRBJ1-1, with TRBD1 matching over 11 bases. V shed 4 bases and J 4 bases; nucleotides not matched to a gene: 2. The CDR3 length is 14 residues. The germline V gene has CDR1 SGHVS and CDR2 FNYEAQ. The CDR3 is CASSSGQGVTEAFF. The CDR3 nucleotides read TGTGCCAGCAGCTCGGGACAGGGGGTCACTGAAGCTTTCTTT.

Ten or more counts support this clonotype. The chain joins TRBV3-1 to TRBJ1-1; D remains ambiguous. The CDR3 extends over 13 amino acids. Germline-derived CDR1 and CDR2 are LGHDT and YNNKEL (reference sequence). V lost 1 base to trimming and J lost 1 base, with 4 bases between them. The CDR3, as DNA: TGTGCCAGCAGCCAAGCAGGGAACACTGAAGCTTTCTTT. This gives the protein CASSQAGNTEAFF. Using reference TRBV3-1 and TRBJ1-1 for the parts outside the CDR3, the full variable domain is DTAVSQTPKYLVTQMGNDKSIKCEQNLGHDTMYWYKQDSKKFLKIMFSYNNKELIINETVPNRFSPKSPDKAHLNLHINSLELGDSAVYFCASSQAGNTEAFFGQGTRLTVV.

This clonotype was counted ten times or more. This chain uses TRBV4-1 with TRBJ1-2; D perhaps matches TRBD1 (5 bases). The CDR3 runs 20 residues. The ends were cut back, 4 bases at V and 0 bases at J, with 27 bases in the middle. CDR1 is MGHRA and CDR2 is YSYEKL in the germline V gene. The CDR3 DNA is TGCGCCAGCAGCCCCGGCTTGAGAGGGGCGGCCATACCTACTAACTATGGCTACACCTTC. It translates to CASSPGLRGAAIPTNYGYTF.